Listed here are 4 T cell receptor beta chains from one sample, sequenced in a study of tumor and adjacent non-tumor tissue in lung cancer. Three rounds of nested PCR, following a modified ARM-PCR protocol, produced the TCRbeta library. TCRdb re-called the multiplex PCR reads through MiXCR, storing one row per CDR3 protein. The sample records about 93,000 distinct CDR3 sequences, just over 65% being singletons. RNA was extracted from bulk tissue without any cell sorting. Sequencing input: lung tumor tissue. All receptors come from a man aged 60 to 69 with non-small cell lung cancer.

As for this clonotype: A read error may explain this, as a much larger clone is one base away. The chain employs TRBV11-2 and TRBJ1-1; the D gene is possibly TRBD1 (6 bases). This CDR3 spans 14 amino acids. In germline, CDR1 is SGHAT, CDR2 FQNNGV. DNA of the CDR3: TGTGCCGGCAGCTTAGGCAGGGGAAGGACTGAAGCTTTCTTT. Translating gives CAGSLGRGRTEAFF.

The rearrangement uses TRBV20-1 and TRBJ2-5, with 7 nucleotides matching TRBD2. The CDR3 is 14 residues long. Germline values: CDR1 DFQATT, CDR2 SNEGSKA (reference sequence). With V trimmed by 0 bases and J by 2 bases, 3 bases remained unmatched. The CDR3 region is CSARDPAGQETQYF. The CDR3 DNA follows: TGCAGTGCTAGAGACCCAGCGGGACAAGAGACCCAGTACTTC.

A word on this clonotype: A much larger clone differs by one base, so this may be a read error. The CDR3 nucleotides read TGTGCCAACAGCCCCCCGGCAGGGCAAGCTTTCTTT. Translated: CANSPPAGQAFF. The chain uses TRBV13 and TRBJ1-1; D may be TRBD1 (5 bases). The V gene's germline CDR1 is PRHDT and CDR2 FYEKMQ (reference sequence). CDR3 size: 12 residues. The whole variable domain, remainder taken from reference TRBV13 and TRBJ1-1, is AAGVIQSPRHLIKEKRETATLKCYPIPRHDTVYWYQQGPGQDPQFLISFYEKMQSDKGSIPDRFSAQQFSDYHSELNMSSLELGDSALYFCANSPPAGQAFFGQGTRLTVV.

This clonotype showed up just once. Possible read error: a much larger clone is one base away. The gene calls are TRBV28 and TRBJ2-3, with TRBD1 as a possible D gene (6 bases). Germline CDR1 is MDHEN and CDR2 is SYDVKM. CDR3 length: 13 residues. The CDR3 region is CASRVYRTDMQYF. CDR3 in DNA: TGTGCCAGCAGAGTTTATCGGACAGATATGCAGTATTTT.